This T cell receptor beta chain comes out of a study of T cells after yellow fever vaccination. Study overall: SMART-Seq v4 Ultra Low Input prepared libraries from low-cell fractions.

TCRdb fed the 5' RACE reads into MiXCR, producing one record per CDR3 protein. The sample lists 150,000 or so distinct CDR3 sequences, approximately 6.7% occurring once. V lost 4 bases to trimming and J lost 3 bases; unmatched junction nucleotides: 9. This CDR3 spans 16 amino acids. The germline V gene encodes CDR1 SGHRS and CDR2 YFSETQ. This clonotype showed up many times. Its cognate antigen is unknown. Study-wide results and limits: Detected again after the booster were most primary-vaccination clones, at approximately 95% CD4 and nearly 90% CD8. From the bulk population, abundant clonotypes could contaminate and appear within FACS-sorted repertoires. It was the secondary response that reached its peak faster, day 5 versus 15, but it was weaker.

The sequence derives from a man aged 18 to 29 who received the YFV17D yellow fever vaccine. The chain is built from TRBV5-1 and TRBJ2-5; 10 positions match TRBD2. Sequenced material: CD4+ T cells sorted from PBMCs, taken less than 6 days after the first yellow fever vaccination. The CDR3 spells CASSLQDSGGKETQYF. CDR3 bases: TGCGCCAGCAGCCTGCAGGATAGCGGGGGGAAAGAGACCCAGTACTTC.